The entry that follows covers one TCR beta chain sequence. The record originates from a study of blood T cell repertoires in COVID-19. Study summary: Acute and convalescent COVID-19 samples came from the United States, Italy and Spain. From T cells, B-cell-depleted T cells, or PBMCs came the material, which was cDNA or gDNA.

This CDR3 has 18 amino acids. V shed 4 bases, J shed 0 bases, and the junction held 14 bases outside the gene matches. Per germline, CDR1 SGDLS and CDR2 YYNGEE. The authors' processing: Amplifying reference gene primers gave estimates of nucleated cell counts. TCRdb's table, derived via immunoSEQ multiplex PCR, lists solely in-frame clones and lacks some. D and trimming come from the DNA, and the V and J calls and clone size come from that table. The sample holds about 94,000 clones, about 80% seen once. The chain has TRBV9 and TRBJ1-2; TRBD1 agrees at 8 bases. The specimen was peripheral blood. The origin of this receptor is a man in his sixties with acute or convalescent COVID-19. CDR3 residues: CASSSRRSRTGSNYGYTF. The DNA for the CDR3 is TGTGCCAGCAGCTCCCGTAGGTCCAGGACAGGGTCTAACTATGGCTACACCTTC.